Here is one TCR beta chain with its context. Time point indicated: persistent/refractory GD, antithyroid drugs over 5 years with positive TRAb. The authors made the TCR library using RNA they extracted from PBMCs. This sample stems from a study of regulatory T cells in long-lasting Graves disease. Turning to the study itself: Over-5-year antithyroid drug use with positive TSH receptor antibodies defined persistent Graves' disease in the study.

Investigators prepared the TCR beta libraries by applying iRepertoire HTBI primers and Arm-PCR of CDR3 regions. Each CDR3 protein is one row after TCRdb ran MiXCR on the multiplex PCR reads. This table has a few hundred thousand distinct CDR3 sequences, around a quarter appearing once. The ends lost 6 bases at V and 4 bases at J; junction bases unmatched: 10. Germline assignment: CDR1 MNHNS and CDR2 SASEGT. The CDR3 contains 15 residues. This receptor was taken from a female donor with Graves disease. This rearrangement joins TRBV6-1 to TRBJ2-5; TRBD2 agrees at 8 bases. Sequenced here: peripheral blood mononuclear cells (PBMCs), sampled when the disease was refractory, from a patient treated with antithyroid drugs. The CDR3: CASSPGREERETQYF. The CDR3 DNA is TGTGCCAGCAGCCCCGGGCGGGAGGAGAGAGAGACCCAGTACTTC.